This TCR beta chain was profiled in a study of blood T cell repertoires in COVID-19. Study-wide context: Some COVID-19 samples were acute and others convalescent; all came from the United States, Italy and Spain. The cDNA or gDNA used as material had been derived from T cells, B-cell-depleted T cells, or PBMCs.

This CDR3 is built from 17 residues. Germline CDR1 MNHEY, CDR2 SVGEGT. Losses at the gene ends were 6 bases for V and 4 bases for J; bases not matched to a gene: 11. Participants' reported clinical history set cohort assignment. TCRdb's copy holds only in-frame clones and misses some; the assay was immunoSEQ multiplex PCR. The sample lists 200,000 or so clones; about 80% were seen once. The chain has TRBV6-2 or TRBV6-3 and TRBJ2-5; TRBD2 matches at 13 bases. The sequencing input was PBMCs or T cells enriched from blood (not recorded which). This TCR derives from a woman aged 45-65 years who had been exposed to COVID-19. In DNA form, the CDR3 reads TGTGCCAGCAGCCCTACTAGCGGGGGGGCCTTGGGAGAGACCCAGTACTTC. It encodes CASSPTSGGALGETQYF.